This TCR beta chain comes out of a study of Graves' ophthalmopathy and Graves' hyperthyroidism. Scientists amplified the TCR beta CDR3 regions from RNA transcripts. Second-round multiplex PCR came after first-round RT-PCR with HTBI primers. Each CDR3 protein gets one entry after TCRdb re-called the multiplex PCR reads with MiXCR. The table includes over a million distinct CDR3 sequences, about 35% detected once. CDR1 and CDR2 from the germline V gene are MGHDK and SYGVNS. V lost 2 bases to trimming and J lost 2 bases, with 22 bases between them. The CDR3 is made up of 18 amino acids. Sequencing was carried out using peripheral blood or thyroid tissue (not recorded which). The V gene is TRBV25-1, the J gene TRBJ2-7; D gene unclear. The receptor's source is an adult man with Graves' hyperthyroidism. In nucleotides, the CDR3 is TGTGCCAGCAGTGAAGCCCTTTCGATTTGGACGGCTACCTACGAGCAGTACTTC. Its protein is CASSEALSIWTATYEQYF.